Listed below are T cell receptor beta chains from one sample, sequenced in a study of cytomegalovirus exposure and HLA in healthy donors. Some clones are missing from TCRdb's copy, which holds only in-frame ones; the method was immunoSEQ multiplex PCR. The sample has more than 150,000 clones; 70% to 85% are singletons. The sequencing input was PBMCs. The receptors come from a man aged 18-30 years in good health and CMV-seronegative. Each CDR3 is given without its conserved first and last residue.

J gene | V gene | CDR3 protein
TRBJ2-1 | TRBV2 | ASRSHRNLAYNEQF
TRBJ2-7 | TRBV7-2 | ASSLELGRIYEQY
TRBJ1-2 | TRBV6-5 | ASSYSGDRGARGYT
TRBJ1-1 | TRBV11-1 | ASSPETGGSYTEAF
TRBJ2-1 | TRBV10-3 | AIRRGLILSNEQF
TRBJ1-1 | TRBV10-3 | AIRGGSAEAF
TRBJ2-5 | TRBV5-5 | ASQGLQETQY
TRBJ1-2 | TRBV9 | ASSVYGDSAFGYT
TRBJ2-7 | TRBV21-1 | ATATSGPYEQY
TRBJ2-3 | TRBV11-2 | ASSFRLQIADTQY
TRBJ2-2 | TRBV2 | ASSLTGSTGELF
TRBJ1-2 | TRBV4-3 | ASSRIRQGRNYGYT
TRBJ2-1 | TRBV9 | ASSVGRLAGGPGDEQF
TRBJ1-2 | TRBV10-1 | ANPGQIYT
TRBJ1-2 | TRBV4-3 | ASSQGEVDYGYT
TRBJ2-5 | TRBV7-2 | ASSPRVRAGQETQY
TRBJ1-2 | TRBV6-4 | ASRPRGQGDGYT
TRBJ2-5 | TRBV2 | ASTLVENGTQY
TRBJ1-1 | TRBV29-1 | SVGAGNTEAF
TRBJ1-2 | TRBV5-6 | ASSSETGGPYGYT
TRBJ2-7 | TRBV11-3 | ASSSYRDRAYEQY
TRBJ1-1 | TRBV7-2 | ASSLAAVNTEAF
TRBJ1-3 | TRBV5-5 | ASSWGQTLSGNTIY
TRBJ1-5 | TRBV19 | ASKKTGDSNQPQH
TRBJ1-5 | TRBV7-2 | ASSLESAYSNQPQH
TRBJ2-7 | TRBV5-6 | ASSLGGPLPYEQY
TRBJ1-3 | TRBV4-2 | ASSQGLLWSRDRDGRTGNTIY
TRBJ1-1 | TRBV5-4 | ASSLALGLVTEAF
TRBJ2-2 | TRBV9 | ASSDLLGQGLTGELF
TRBJ2-1 | TRBV19 | ASLSGTSANEQF
TRBJ1-1 | TRBV7-9 | ASSLAGGKVEAF
TRBJ2-7 | TRBV5-6 | ASSLLRGSFSYEQY
TRBJ1-2 | TRBV29-1 | SVGEDRVSYGYT
TRBJ2-1 | TRBV4-3 | ASSRAGRGYNEQF
TRBJ2-7 | TRBV6-5 | ASRQGLQASYEQY
TRBJ1-4 | TRBV11-1 | ASSRGQLNEKLF
TRBJ1-1 | TRBV7-2 | ASSPFGQGATEAF
TRBJ2-5 | TRBV11-2 | ASSPGGARWETQY
TRBJ1-2 | TRBV14 | ASRRTGYDYT
TRBJ1-3 | TRBV29-1 | SVAAGAGSGNTIY
TRBJ1-1 | TRBV5-1 | ASSLEGVEAF
TRBJ2-5 | TRBV7-9 | ASREEGRGETQY
TRBJ1-1 | TRBV6-5 | ASSYLGRRTEAF
TRBJ2-1 | TRBV5-6 | ASSRQGEVNEQF
TRBJ2-2 | TRBV4-3 | ASSYRGGGNTGELF
TRBJ2-7 | TRBV5-8 | ASTGYEQY
TRBJ2-7 | TRBV11-3 | ASRADYEQY
TRBJ1-3 | TRBV7-9 | ASSTDPGSWAGNTIY
TRBJ2-1 | TRBV4-3 | ASSQSIRPLTYNEQF
TRBJ2-7 | TRBV2 | ASTQDRDNYEQY
TRBJ1-5 | TRBV5-8 | ASSRGQSDNQPQH
TRBJ1-2 | TRBV29-1 | SVLRDRDSYGYT
TRBJ1-1 | TRBV30 | AWSVGGRRGGGTEAF
TRBJ2-7 | TRBV30 | AWSVKQGDLY
TRBJ2-3 | TRBV9 | ASSGLAGSNTDTQY
TRBJ2-7 | TRBV7-2 | ASSSGTGTYEQY
TRBJ2-2 | TRBV4-1 | ASSQGTWDSRDTGELF
TRBJ2-7 | TRBV28 | ASSFRDRGFLAYEQY
TRBJ1-1 | TRBV7-8 | ASSMHSGQGSEAF
TRBJ2-1 | TRBV27 | ASSLGQRYEQF